This passage covers 31 T cell receptor beta chains from one sample sequenced in a study of T cell responses to AZD1222 COVID-19 vaccine. Repertoires were generated with immunoSEQ multiplex PCR, while TCRdb's copy carries only in-frame clones and drops some. The sample records 160,000 or so clones, around 93% being singletons. The sequenced sample was peripheral blood, obtained on day 0 of AZD1222 vaccination. The receptors were sampled from an adult in good health.

The V gene is TRBV9, the J gene TRBJ2-2, with TRBD1 matching 8 bases. This CDR3 region has 15 residues. Germline V CDR1 and CDR2: SGDLS, YYNGEE. V shed 3 bases, J shed 1 base, and the junction held 2 bases outside the gene matches. The CDR3 reads CASSEGQGNTGELFF. In nucleotides, the CDR3 is TGTGCCAGCAGCGAAGGACAGGGGAACACCGGGGAGCTGTTTTTT.

J is TRBJ1-6 and V is TRBV6-1; 8 positions agree with TRBD1. CDR1 MNHNS and CDR2 SASEGT come from the germline V gene. V lost 4 bases to trimming and J lost 4 bases; unmatched junction nucleotides: 9. The CDR3 has 17 amino acids. This chain's CDR3 is CASSAGAGGSYNSPLHF. The CDR3 DNA follows: TGTGCCAGCAGTGCGGGCGCAGGGGGCTCATATAATTCACCCCTCCACTTT.

The V gene is TRBV10-2, the J gene TRBJ1-4, with 8 bases identical to TRBD1. Germline V CDR1 and CDR2: WSHSY, SAAADI. CDR3 length equals 16 residues. Losses at the gene ends were 3 bases for V and 5 bases for J; bases not matched to a gene: 8. CDR3 amino acids: CASSDPGTGLNEKLFF. The CDR3 bases are TGCGCCAGCAGTGACCCCGGGACAGGATTGAATGAAAAACTGTTTTTT.

The genes are TRBV18 and TRBJ1-5; D gene ambiguous. V lost 0 bases to trimming and J lost 6 bases, with 3 bases between them. The CDR3 length is 12 residues. The germline gives CDR1 KGHSH, CDR2 LQKENI. The CDR3 DNA reads as TGTGCCAGCTCACCACCCGGTCAGCCCCAGCATTTT. As protein: CASSPPGQPQHF.

The chain combines TRBV7-2 with TRBJ2-7; weak D call: TRBD1 (5 bases). V dropped 5 bases and J dropped 2 bases, with 10 bases sitting between them. Germline V lookup: CDR1 SGHTA, CDR2 FQGNSA. CDR3 length: 13 residues. CDR3 DNA: TGTGCCAGCAGCAGGACAATAACCTACGAGCAGTACTTC. Residues: CASSRTITYEQYF. Combining the CDR3 with reference TRBV7-2 and TRBJ2-7 gives the whole variable domain GAGVSQSPSNKVTEKGKDVELRCDPISGHTALYWYRQSLGQGLEFLIYFQGNSAPDKSGLPSDRFSAERTGGSVSTLTIQRTQQEDSAVYLCASSRTITYEQYFGPGTRLTVT.

In regard to this clone: This specimen includes other DNA sequences encoding the same CDR3. The chain links TRBV7-2 to TRBJ1-1; possible D gene TRBD1, 5 bases. This CDR3 has 14 residues. Germline V gives CDR1 SGHTA, CDR2 FQGNSA. Trimming left V 1 base short and J 5 bases short, with 11 bases between. CDR3 bases: TGTGCCAGCAGCTTAGAGGGGTGGGGGACTGAAGCTTTCTTT. Its translation is CASSLEGWGTEAFF.

The chain combines TRBV9 with TRBJ2-5, with 8 positions matching TRBD1. V lost 1 base to trimming and J lost 0 bases; unmatched junction nucleotides: 8. This CDR3 comprises 17 residues. Germline values: CDR1 SGDLS, CDR2 YYNGEE. The CDR3 DNA sequence: TGTGCCAGCAGCGTATCCCCCCAGGGGGCTGACCAAGAGACCCAGTACTTC. Its translation is CASSVSPQGADQETQYF.

V gene TRBV5-6 combines with J gene TRBJ1-1, with D tentatively TRBD1 (5 bases). Per the germline V gene, CDR1 is SGHDT and CDR2 is YYEEEE. Trimming left V 2 bases short and J 7 bases short, with 21 bases between. This CDR3 region has 16 residues. In nucleotides, the CDR3 is TGTGCCAGCAGCTTAGGGACCGGCTTTAGTATAATTGAAGCTTTCTTT. Translating gives CASSLGTGFSIIEAFF. The complete variable domain, with remaining parts taken from reference TRBV5-6 and TRBJ1-1, reads DAGVTQSPTHLIKTRGQQVTLRCSPKSGHDTVSWYQQALGQGPQFIFQYYEEEERQRGNFPDRFSGHQFPNYSSELNVNALLLGDSALYLCASSLGTGFSIIEAFFGQGTRLTVV.

The gene calls are TRBV30 and TRBJ1-2; D is uncertain. With 6 bases removed from V and 8 bases from J, the gap between germline ends came to 19 bases. The CDR3 spans 13 residues. The germline V gene has CDR1 GTSNPN and CDR2 SVGIG (reference sequence). The CDR3 protein is CACLPRTGYGYTF. The CDR3, as DNA: TGTGCCTGCCTGCCTCGGACGGGATACGGCTACACCTTC.

This clone showed up just once. J is TRBJ2-1 and V is TRBV19; TRBD2 is a possible D gene (5 bases). Trimming cost V 1 base and J 7 bases, with 5 bases left between them. This CDR3 is built from 12 residues. Germline V gene data show CDR1 as LNHDA and CDR2 as SQIVND (reference sequence). The DNA for the CDR3 is TGTGCCAGTAGTATAGGGGAGAATGAGCAGTTCTTC. It specifies CASSIGENEQFF. The full variable domain, rest sourced from reference TRBV19 and TRBJ2-1, is DGGITQSPKYLFRKEGQNVTLSCEQNLNHDAMYWYRQDPGQGLRLIYYSQIVNDFQKGDIAEGYSVSREKKESFPLTVTSAQKNPTAFYLCASSIGENEQFFGPGTRLTVL.

The V call is TRBV28, the J call TRBJ1-2; D is undetermined. This CDR3 is built from 11 residues. Germline V gene lookup returns CDR1 MDHEN and CDR2 SYDVKM. The V end was cut by 4 bases, the J end by 8 bases, with 8 bases between. CDR3: CASSSRRGYTF. The CDR3, as DNA: TGTGCCAGCAGTTCACGGCGGGGCTACACCTTC.

The gene calls are TRBV29-1 and TRBJ2-7; 10 positions match TRBD2. Germline CDR1 is SQVTM and CDR2 is ANQGSEA. V gave up 7 bases and J gave up 7 bases; unmatched junction bases: 13. The CDR3 has 14 amino acids. CDR3 in DNA: TGCAGCGGGGCGAGCGGGGGGGCTTCGGGAGAGCAGTACTTC. Translated, it gives CSGASGGASGEQYF.

The chain's CDR3 is CASSNRDDTYGYTF. The CDR3 nucleotides are TGTGCCAGCTCAAACAGGGATGACACCTATGGCTACACCTTC. The rearrangement links TRBV6-5 to TRBJ1-2; possibly TRBD1 for D (6 bases). CDR1 MNHEY and CDR2 SVGAGI come from the germline V gene. The CDR3 sequence is 14 residues long. The V end was cut by 8 bases, the J end by 4 bases, with 17 bases between.

The V call is TRBV5-1, the J call TRBJ1-2, with D tentatively TRBD1 (5 bases). Trimming took 8 bases from V and 5 from J, leaving 25 bases between them. Per germline, CDR1 SGHRS and CDR2 YFSETQ. There are 16 residues in the CDR3. The CDR3 DNA reads as TGCGCCAGTACCGTGGGACCAGGTGAAGATACTTATGGCTACACCTTC. Translating gives CASTVGPGEDTYGYTF. Complete variable domain (other parts from reference TRBV5-1 and TRBJ1-2): KAGVTQTPRYLIKTRGQQVTLSCSPISGHRSVSWYQQTPGQGLQFLFEYFSETQRNKGNFPGRFSGRQFSNSRSEMNVSTLELGDSALYLCASTVGPGEDTYGYTFGSGTRLTVV.

The rearrangement joins TRBV13 to TRBJ2-7; D perhaps matches TRBD1 (6 bases). The V gene's germline CDR1 is PRHDT and CDR2 FYEKMQ (reference sequence). With 2 bases removed from V and 3 bases from J, the gap between germline ends came to 8 bases. CDR3 size: 13 residues. The CDR3 sequence is CASSLWGHYEQYF. For the CDR3, the DNA is TGTGCCAGCAGCTTATGGGGGCACTACGAGCAGTACTTC.

The chain links TRBV6-2 or TRBV6-3 to TRBJ2-3; the D is unclear. The germline V gene encodes CDR1 MNHEY and CDR2 SVGEGT. Trimming cost V 4 bases and J 6 bases, with 23 bases left between them. This CDR3 has 17 amino acids. CDR3 in amino acids: CASSSLHSSFIMDTQYF. CDR3 DNA sequence: TGTGCCAGCAGTTCCCTCCACTCGTCTTTTATAATGGATACGCAGTATTTT.

V and J are TRBV19 and TRBJ1-6, with TRBD1 identical over 9 bases. In germline, CDR1 is LNHDA, CDR2 SQIVND (reference sequence). The CDR3 is 15 amino acids. V lost 4 bases and J lost 5; bases outside the gene matches: 3. CDR3 sequence reads: CASSTRQGDNSPLHF. CDR3 DNA sequence: TGTGCCAGTAGTACTCGACAGGGGGATAATTCACCCCTCCACTTT.

V and J are TRBV28 and TRBJ1-4; a weak D match, TRBD1 (5 bases). Germline CDR1 MDHEN, CDR2 SYDVKM. The V gene lost 1 base and the J gene lost 6 bases, with 12 bases spanning the gap. The CDR3 length is 15 residues. The CDR3: CASSLYGGGDEKLFF. CDR3 DNA: TGTGCCAGCAGTTTATACGGGGGAGGGGATGAAAAACTGTTTTTT.

The chain is built from TRBV27 and TRBJ1-2, with D hard to call. Trimming took 4 bases from V and 7 from J, leaving 10 bases between them. CDR3 length: 12 residues. Germline lookup yields CDR1 MNHEY and CDR2 SMNVEV (reference sequence). CDR3 nucleotides: TGTGCCAGCAGTTACGCCGGTGGTGGCTACACCTTC. Residues: CASSYAGGGYTF.

V and J are TRBV11-2 and TRBJ1-2; D is undetermined. This CDR3 contains 12 residues. V shed 5 bases and J shed 1 base, with 5 bases lying between them. CDR1 and CDR2 from the germline V gene are SGHAT and FQNNGV. CDR3 nucleotide sequence: TGTGCCAGCAGCCCAGTTAACTATGGCTACACCTTC. This sequence encodes CASSPVNYGYTF.

V gene TRBV3-1 (or the pseudogene TRBV3-2) combines with J gene TRBJ1-1; D possibly corresponds to TRBD1 (6 bases). Trimming took 3 bases from V and 2 from J, leaving 10 bases between them. CDR3 length: 14 residues. CDR1 and CDR2 (germline): LGHDT, YNNKEL (reference sequence). CDR3 DNA: TGTGCCAGCAGCCATAGGACAGTTAACACTGAAGCTTTCTTT. This encodes CASSHRTVNTEAFF.

The chain carries TRBV7-2 and TRBJ1-5, with TRBD1 matching 7 bases. In germline, CDR1 is SGHTA, CDR2 FQGNSA. The CDR3 contains 17 residues. J was trimmed by 1 base and V by 5 bases; bases with no gene match: 11. CDR3 sequence: CASSILARDRSNQPQHF. DNA for the CDR3: TGTGCCAGCAGCATCTTGGCCCGGGACAGAAGCAATCAGCCCCAGCATTTT. The variable domain in full, with the rest retrieved from reference TRBV7-2 and TRBJ1-5, is GAGVSQSPSNKVTEKGKDVELRCDPISGHTALYWYRQSLGQGLEFLIYFQGNSAPDKSGLPSDRFSAERTGGSVSTLTIQRTQQEDSAVYLCASSILARDRSNQPQHFGDGTRLSIL.

CDR3 coding DNA: TGTGCCAGCAGCGTCGGAGGGATACCCTACAATGAGCAGTTCTTC. The encoded protein is CASSVGGIPYNEQFF. V gene TRBV9 combines with J gene TRBJ2-1; D possibly corresponds to TRBD2 (6 bases). V shed 2 bases and J shed 2 bases, with 11 bases lying between them. This CDR3 is built from 15 residues. Looked up from germline, CDR1 is SGDLS and CDR2 is YYNGEE.

This clone showed up just once. This chain links TRBV5-4 with TRBJ1-3; weak D call: TRBD1 (6 bases). V dropped 4 bases and J dropped 1 base, with 12 bases sitting between them. This CDR3 comprises 15 residues. Germline V gene data show CDR1 as SGHNT and CDR2 as YYREEE (reference sequence). Here the CDR3 reads CASSGGAESGNTIYF. The DNA for the CDR3 is TGTGCCAGCAGCGGGGGGGCCGAGTCTGGAAACACCATATATTTT.

The chain couples TRBV19 to TRBJ2-7, with TRBD1 matching 7 bases. Germline values: CDR1 LNHDA, CDR2 SQIVND (reference sequence). This CDR3 comprises 14 residues. V trimming: 6 bases; J trimming: 4 bases; junction bases outside the gene matches: 9. The CDR3 reads CASRRTGQSYEQYF. As DNA, the CDR3 is TGTGCCAGTAGGAGAACGGGACAGTCATACGAGCAGTACTTC.

This sequence joins TRBV5-3 and TRBJ1-1; D possibly corresponds to TRBD1 (5 bases). TRBV5-3 is reported as an ORF; its role is uncertain. V lost 4 bases and J 5 bases, leaving 15 bases between the germline ends. CDR3 length: 14 residues. CDR3 sequence reads: CARSSRDVETEAFF. In DNA form, the CDR3 reads TGTGCCAGAAGCAGCCGGGACGTCGAGACTGAAGCTTTCTTT.

This clone came up once. This chain uses TRBV30 with TRBJ2-7, with no clear D. V was pared by 5 bases and J by 6 bases, with 20 bases between. The CDR3 totals 14 residues. Per germline, CDR1 GTSNPN and CDR2 SVGIG (reference sequence). The CDR3 bases are TGTGCCTGGCTGCAGGATCCCTCTCCTGGCGAGCAGTACTTC. Its protein is CAWLQDPSPGEQYF.

This chain uses TRBV5-8 with TRBJ2-1; D gene ambiguous. Germline V CDR1 and CDR2: SGHTS, YDEGEE. Trimming removed 0 bases at V and 2 bases at J, with 3 bases between. The CDR3 has 13 residues. CDR3 bases: TGTGCCAGCAGCTTGGGGGCCTACAATGAGCAGTTCTTC. Its translation: CASSLGAYNEQFF.

The chain recombines TRBV25-1 with TRBJ1-1, with a tentative D call TRBD1 (6 bases). The ends were cut back, 0 bases at V and 3 bases at J, with 11 bases in the middle. Germline values: CDR1 MGHDK, CDR2 SYGVNS. CDR3 length: 15 residues. This CDR3 is CASSEYRGIDTEAFF. CDR3 DNA sequence: TGTGCCAGCAGTGAATACAGGGGTATTGACACTGAAGCTTTCTTT.

The chain recombines TRBV7-9 with TRBJ2-2; D is perhaps TRBD1 (5 bases). V lost 8 bases and J lost 3, with 7 bases in between. CDR1 is SEHNR, CDR2 FQNEAQ, per germline (reference sequence). The CDR3 spans 12 residues. For the CDR3, the DNA is TGTGCCAGCGCACAGGACACCGGGGAGCTGTTTTTT. Its protein is CASAQDTGELFF.

The V gene is TRBV19, the J gene TRBJ1-2; TRBD1 matches at 9 bases. The CDR3 runs to 15 residues. CDR1 and CDR2 (germline): LNHDA, SQIVND (reference sequence). V gave up 5 bases and J gave up 0 bases; unmatched junction bases: 4. CDR3 residues: CASSLRTGANYGYTF. The DNA of the CDR3 is TGTGCCAGTAGTCTCCGGACAGGGGCTAACTATGGCTACACCTTC.